This TCR beta chain was found in a study of PD-1 blockade in classical Hodgkin lymphoma. Whole-study findings and limits: For complete responders, baseline diversity was comparable to that of newly diagnosed patients.

V was trimmed by 0 bases and J by 2 bases, leaving 12 bases between them. CDR3 length: 15 residues. CDR1 is SGHRS and CDR2 is YFSETQ in the germline V gene. This clone appeared a few times. What it binds is not known. Generated by immunoSEQ multiplex PCR, the TCRdb table keeps only in-frame clones and is missing some. The data contain around 45,000 clones, under 75% of them singletons. Brentuximab vedotin exposure varied, and every patient relapsed after autologous stem cell transplantation. Progressive disease, partial response or complete response was each patient's best response. This chain connects TRBV5-1 to TRBJ2-7; D gene uncertain. The sample in question was peripheral blood mononuclear cells (PBMCs), obtained before the second cycle of nivolumab. This clonotype was sampled from a human donor with classical Hodgkin lymphoma. CDR3 residues: CASSLGRSPTYEQYF. The CDR3 nucleotides are TGCGCCAGCAGCTTGGGGCGGAGCCCTACCTACGAGCAGTACTTC.